This is a list of T cell receptor beta chains from one sample in a study of OX40 agonist ivuxolimab in advanced cancers. Measured with immunoSEQ multiplex PCR; TCRdb has only the in-frame clones, and not every one. The table lists tens of thousands of clones, less than 90% of them singletons, with about a third in the top ten. The input for sequencing was CD4+ or CD8+ T cells sorted from blood, taken in a trial of the OX40 agonist ivuxolimab. The receptors come from an adult with an advanced solid tumor such as melanoma, head and neck, liver or kidney cancer. Each CDR3 is given with its conserved first and last residue. The D gene is left open where the match is weak. Some rows mark clone size as missing; the rest say once, few, many or name a class of expanded clone.

v_gene: TRBV5-4; d_gene: TRBD1; j_gene: TRBJ2-5; abundance: -; CDR3aa: CASSLGSGTEETQYF; CDR3nt: TGTGCCAGCAGCTTGGGGTCCGGGACAGAAGAGACCCAGTACTTC
v_gene: TRBV9; d_gene: -; j_gene: TRBJ2-3; abundance: -; CDR3aa: CASSGWTEDTQYF; CDR3nt: TGTGCCAGCAGCGGGTGGACTGAAGATACGCAGTATTTT
v_gene: TRBV6-5; d_gene: TRBD1; j_gene: TRBJ1-6; abundance: -; CDR3aa: CASSYSGTGGNSPLHF; CDR3nt: TGTGCCAGCAGTTACTCCGGGACAGGGGGTAATTCACCCCTCCACTTT
v_gene: TRBV18; d_gene: -; j_gene: TRBJ2-7; abundance: -; CDR3aa: CASSPEGTTSILNF; CDR3nt: TGTGCCAGCTCACCTGAAGGGACCACTTCAATATTGAACTTC
v_gene: TRBV11-2; d_gene: TRBD2; j_gene: TRBJ2-3; abundance: -; CDR3aa: CASSIIAGEGTDTQYF; CDR3nt: TGTGCCAGCAGCATCATAGCGGGAGAAGGCACAGATACGCAGTATTTT
v_gene: TRBV5-5; d_gene: TRBD1; j_gene: TRBJ2-5; abundance: -; CDR3aa: CASSLGGQGAETQYF; CDR3nt: TGTGCCAGCAGCTTGGGGGGACAGGGCGCCGAGACCCAGTACTTC
v_gene: TRBV6-5; d_gene: TRBD1; j_gene: TRBJ1-6; abundance: -; CDR3aa: CASSLDRGSPLHF; CDR3nt: TGTGCCAGCAGTCTGGACAGGGGCTCACCCCTCCACTTT
v_gene: TRBV19; d_gene: -; j_gene: TRBJ2-6; abundance: -; CDR3aa: CASSIQFHQGYGSGANVLTF; CDR3nt: TGTGCCAGTAGTATTCAGTTCCACCAGGGGTATGGCTCTGGGGCCAACGTCCTGACTTTC
v_gene: TRBV6-5; d_gene: -; j_gene: TRBJ2-7; abundance: once; CDR3aa: CASKLTPSVYEQYF; CDR3nt: TGTGCCAGCAAACTTACACCTAGCGTCTACGAGCAGTACTTC
v_gene: TRBV19; d_gene: TRBD1; j_gene: TRBJ1-1; abundance: -; CDR3aa: CASRRQGGRLPLWGTEAFF; CDR3nt: TGTGCCAGTAGGCGACAGGGAGGTAGGTTGCCACTGTGGGGCACTGAAGCTTTCTTT
v_gene: TRBV7-6; d_gene: -; j_gene: TRBJ2-1; abundance: -; CDR3aa: CASSLQGYNEQFF; CDR3nt: TGTGCCAGCAGCTTACAGGGTTACAATGAGCAGTTCTTC
v_gene: TRBV15; d_gene: TRBD1; j_gene: TRBJ1-2; abundance: -; CDR3aa: CATSPIGTDNRYTF; CDR3nt: TGTGCCACCAGCCCGATCGGGACAGACAACCGTTACACCTTC
v_gene: TRBV5-1; d_gene: -; j_gene: TRBJ2-5; abundance: -; CDR3aa: CASSLDRAQETQYF; CDR3nt: TGCGCCAGCAGCTTGGACAGGGCCCAAGAGACCCAGTACTTC
v_gene: TRBV21-1; d_gene: -; j_gene: TRBJ1-5; abundance: -; CDR3aa: CASSTRTKHEHF; CDR3nt: TGTGCCAGCAGCACCCGGACTAAGCACGAGCATTTT
v_gene: TRBV4-1; d_gene: -; j_gene: TRBJ2-5; abundance: -; CDR3aa: CASSQESARREETQYF; CDR3nt: TGCGCCAGCAGCCAAGAATCGGCACGGAGAGAAGAGACCCAGTACTTC
v_gene: TRBV5-6; d_gene: -; j_gene: TRBJ2-7; abundance: -; CDR3aa: CASSLVSHGRTYEQYF; CDR3nt: TGTGCCAGCAGCTTGGTCTCCCACGGCAGAACCTACGAGCAGTACTTC
v_gene: TRBV30; d_gene: -; j_gene: TRBJ2-7; abundance: -; CDR3aa: CAWSRQTFTYEQYF; CDR3nt: TGTGCCTGGAGCAGACAGACCTTTACCTACGAGCAGTACTTC
v_gene: TRBV28; d_gene: -; j_gene: TRBJ1-5; abundance: -; CDR3aa: CASSLDSNQPQHF; CDR3nt: TGTGCCAGCAGTTTGGATAGCAATCAGCCCCAGCATTTT
v_gene: TRBV6-1; d_gene: -; j_gene: TRBJ1-5; abundance: -; CDR3aa: CASSGIGWDQPQHF; CDR3nt: TGTGCCAGCAGCGGAATAGGGTGGGATCAGCCCCAGCATTTT
v_gene: TRBV29-1; d_gene: -; j_gene: TRBJ2-5; abundance: -; CDR3aa: CSVERTGQETQYF; CDR3nt: TGCAGCGTTGAAAGAACAGGCCAAGAGACCCAGTACTTC
v_gene: TRBV30; d_gene: -; j_gene: TRBJ1-1; abundance: -; CDR3aa: CAWSHIQQSF; CDR3nt: TGTGCCTGGAGTCATATCCAGCAGTCGTTT
v_gene: TRBV7-2; d_gene: -; j_gene: TRBJ1-5; abundance: once; CDR3aa: CASSWVGVDQPQHF; CDR3nt: TGTGCCAGCAGCTGGGTGGGAGTAGACCAGCCCCAGCATTTT
v_gene: TRBV27; d_gene: -; j_gene: TRBJ2-4; abundance: -; CDR3aa: CASSPGEEGNIQYF; CDR3nt: TGTGCCAGCAGCCCCGGGGAGGAGGGGAACATTCAGTACTTC
v_gene: TRBV7-6; d_gene: TRBD2; j_gene: TRBJ2-7; abundance: -; CDR3aa: CASSVTGLAGGVQYF; CDR3nt: TGTGCCAGCAGCGTAACGGGACTAGCGGGAGGGGTGCAGTACTTC
v_gene: TRBV5-4; d_gene: -; j_gene: TRBJ2-3; abundance: once; CDR3aa: CASSLLIQGPSTDTQYF; CDR3nt: TGTGCCAGCAGTCTTTTAATACAGGGACCTAGCACAGATACGCAGTATTTT
v_gene: TRBV6-1; d_gene: -; j_gene: TRBJ2-4; abundance: few; CDR3aa: CASREGPAKNIQYF; CDR3nt: TGTGCCAGCAGGGAGGGTCCCGCCAAAAACATTCAGTACTTC